The rows below give T cell receptor beta chains drawn from one sample of a study of blood T cells in healthy people across ages. One entry per CDR3 protein results from TCRdb running MiXCR on the 5' RACE reads. Among roughly 570,000 distinct CDR3 sequences listed, 27% were seen once. Specimen: blood. These receptors were taken from a woman in her 70s in good health. CDR3s include the opening cysteine and the closing phenylalanine or tryptophan. The order of the fields is D gene, V gene, J gene, clone size, CDR3 DNA, CDR3 protein. A D gene is named only where the DNA matches it firmly. For some rows the clone size is stated as once, few or many, or as a class when expanded; others skip it.

d_call: NA; v_call: TRBV6-5; j_call: TRBJ2-1; clone_size: NA; cdr3_nt: TGTGCCAGCACCAATAGGGGTCCCGGGGAGCAGTTCTTC; cdr3_aa: CASTNRGPGEQFF
d_call: TRBD2; v_call: TRBV5-1; j_call: TRBJ2-1; clone_size: NA; cdr3_nt: TGCGCCAGCAGTCACCCTAGCGGGGGGCAGTTCTTC; cdr3_aa: CASSHPSGGQFF
d_call: NA; v_call: TRBV12-3/TRBV12-4; j_call: TRBJ2-7; clone_size: many; cdr3_nt: TGTGCCAGCTGCAGACAGGACATCACCTACGAGCAGTACTTC; cdr3_aa: CASCRQDITYEQYF
d_call: NA; v_call: TRBV4-2; j_call: TRBJ1-4; clone_size: few; cdr3_nt: TGTGCCAGCGGAACTAATGAAAAACTGTTTTTT; cdr3_aa: CASGTNEKLFF
d_call: NA; v_call: TRBV3-1; j_call: TRBJ2-7; clone_size: few; cdr3_nt: TGTGCCAGCAGCCAGACTAGTAAGGGGTCCTACGAGCAGTACTTC; cdr3_aa: CASSQTSKGSYEQYF
d_call: NA; v_call: TRBV4-2; j_call: TRBJ2-2; clone_size: few; cdr3_nt: TGTGCCAGCAGCGAAGGGGGCACCGGGGAGCTGTTTTTT; cdr3_aa: CASSEGGTGELFF
d_call: NA; v_call: TRBV6-5; j_call: TRBJ2-1; clone_size: NA; cdr3_nt: TGTGCCAGCAGGTCTGCTGGTGAGCAGTTCTTC; cdr3_aa: CASRSAGEQFF
d_call: TRBD1; v_call: TRBV20-1; j_call: TRBJ2-1; clone_size: few; cdr3_nt: TGCAGTGCTAGCCTAACAGGGGGCGAGGGAGCTGAGCAGTTCTTC; cdr3_aa: CSASLTGGEGAEQFF
d_call: TRBD1; v_call: TRBV6-4; j_call: TRBJ1-2; clone_size: NA; cdr3_nt: TGTGCCAGCAGTGACCAGACAGGGGTGTTCTATGGCTACACCTTC; cdr3_aa: CASSDQTGVFYGYTF
d_call: TRBD2; v_call: TRBV7-7; j_call: TRBJ2-5; clone_size: few; cdr3_nt: TGTGCTAGCAGCTCCTTTCGTTTAGCGGGGGGGCAAGAGACCCAGTACTTC; cdr3_aa: CASSSFRLAGGQETQYF
d_call: NA; v_call: TRBV7-2; j_call: TRBJ2-5; clone_size: few; cdr3_nt: TGTGCCAGCAGCTTAGCGGAGACCTCCCAAGAGACCCAGTACTTC; cdr3_aa: CASSLAETSQETQYF
d_call: NA; v_call: TRBV7-2; j_call: TRBJ1-2; clone_size: NA; cdr3_nt: TGTGCCAGCAGCTTTTACGGTCTAGACTATGGCTACACCTTC; cdr3_aa: CASSFYGLDYGYTF
d_call: NA; v_call: TRBV11-2; j_call: TRBJ1-4; clone_size: NA; cdr3_nt: TGTGCCAGCAGCTTAGATCGTGATAAGGGAGTTTTTGAAAAACTGTTTTTT; cdr3_aa: CASSLDRDKGVFEKLFF
d_call: NA; v_call: TRBV29-1; j_call: TRBJ2-1; clone_size: NA; cdr3_nt: TGCAGCCAGGGCGCGAATGAGCAGTTCTTC; cdr3_aa: CSQGANEQFF
d_call: NA; v_call: TRBV4-3; j_call: TRBJ2-1; clone_size: NA; cdr3_nt: TGCGCCAGCAGCCAACGCGTATGGAATGAGCAGTTCTTC; cdr3_aa: CASSQRVWNEQFF
d_call: NA; v_call: TRBV6-2/TRBV6-3; j_call: TRBJ1-5; clone_size: few; cdr3_nt: TGTGCCAGCAATGATCCCGGGCAGGGAAGCAATCAGCCCCAGCATTTT; cdr3_aa: CASNDPGQGSNQPQHF
d_call: TRBD2; v_call: TRBV20-1; j_call: TRBJ2-5; clone_size: NA; cdr3_nt: TGCAGTGCCCCGAGAGCGGGGCAAGAGACCCAGTACTTC; cdr3_aa: CSAPRAGQETQYF
d_call: NA; v_call: TRBV12-3/TRBV12-4; j_call: TRBJ2-7; clone_size: NA; cdr3_nt: TGTGCCAGCACGGGGGTAAGAGAGCAGTACTTC; cdr3_aa: CASTGVREQYF
d_call: TRBD2; v_call: TRBV5-1; j_call: TRBJ2-5; clone_size: few; cdr3_nt: TGCGCCAGCAGCCACGGGACTAGGCAAGAGACCCAGTACTTC; cdr3_aa: CASSHGTRQETQYF
d_call: TRBD2; v_call: TRBV15; j_call: TRBJ2-3; clone_size: NA; cdr3_nt: TGTGCCACCAGCAAACGGACTAGCGGGGGGGCAACAGTGGCAGATACGCAGTATTTT; cdr3_aa: CATSKRTSGGATVADTQYF
d_call: NA; v_call: TRBV29-1; j_call: TRBJ2-3; clone_size: once; cdr3_nt: TGCAGCGTTGGGGTGAGGTTCGGAGATACGCAGTATTTT; cdr3_aa: CSVGVRFGDTQYF
d_call: NA; v_call: TRBV7-2; j_call: TRBJ1-5; clone_size: many; cdr3_nt: TGTGCCAGCAGCTTGACAGGCAATCAGCCCCAGCATTTT; cdr3_aa: CASSLTGNQPQHF
d_call: NA; v_call: TRBV6-5; j_call: TRBJ1-2; clone_size: NA; cdr3_nt: TGTGCCAGCAGCACAGACAGATACTATGGCTACACCTTC; cdr3_aa: CASSTDRYYGYTF
d_call: TRBD2; v_call: TRBV29-1; j_call: TRBJ2-5; clone_size: few; cdr3_nt: TGCAGCGCCGGACTAGCGGTTCAAGAGACCCAGTACTTC; cdr3_aa: CSAGLAVQETQYF
d_call: NA; v_call: TRBV24-1; j_call: TRBJ2-5; clone_size: few; cdr3_nt: TGTGCCACCAGTGACGCGACAGTAGAGACCCAGTACTTC; cdr3_aa: CATSDATVETQYF
d_call: NA; v_call: TRBV20-1; j_call: TRBJ2-3; clone_size: few; cdr3_nt: TGCAGTGCCCCACAGGGTACGGGAGGAGATACGCAGTATTTT; cdr3_aa: CSAPQGTGGDTQYF
d_call: TRBD2; v_call: TRBV9; j_call: TRBJ2-2; clone_size: few; cdr3_nt: TGTGCCAGCAGCGTAGGAAGCGGGGGGAACACCGGGGAGCTGTTTTTT; cdr3_aa: CASSVGSGGNTGELFF
d_call: NA; v_call: TRBV2; j_call: TRBJ2-5; clone_size: NA; cdr3_nt: TGTGCCAGCAGTCCCCAGCCCCAGACCCAGTACTTC; cdr3_aa: CASSPQPQTQYF
d_call: NA; v_call: TRBV15; j_call: TRBJ1-4; clone_size: NA; cdr3_nt: TGTGCCACCAGCAGAGAAGTCAATCTGAATGAAAAACTGTTTTTT; cdr3_aa: CATSREVNLNEKLFF
d_call: NA; v_call: TRBV29-1; j_call: TRBJ1-4; clone_size: few; cdr3_nt: TGCAGCGCTCAACAGGGATCGGGAAATGAAAAACTGTTTTTT; cdr3_aa: CSAQQGSGNEKLFF
d_call: NA; v_call: TRBV20-1; j_call: TRBJ1-4; clone_size: NA; cdr3_nt: TGCAGTACCTGGACAGTTGAAAAACTGTTTTTT; cdr3_aa: CSTWTVEKLFF
d_call: NA; v_call: TRBV19; j_call: TRBJ1-5; clone_size: few; cdr3_nt: TGTGCCAGTAGTATAGCAGGGGTAGGTCCCCAGCATTTT; cdr3_aa: CASSIAGVGPQHF
d_call: NA; v_call: TRBV24-1; j_call: TRBJ2-1; clone_size: NA; cdr3_nt: TGTGCCACCAGTGATGCACCTGGACGGGTCGGCAATGAGCAGTTCTTC; cdr3_aa: CATSDAPGRVGNEQFF
d_call: NA; v_call: TRBV7-9; j_call: TRBJ1-3; clone_size: few; cdr3_nt: TGTGCCACCCTCAACTCTGGAAACACCATATATTTT; cdr3_aa: CATLNSGNTIYF
d_call: NA; v_call: TRBV7-2; j_call: TRBJ1-2; clone_size: few; cdr3_nt: TGTGCCAGCAGCGAGGGGCAGGGGTCCCTCTATGGCTACACCTTC; cdr3_aa: CASSEGQGSLYGYTF
d_call: NA; v_call: TRBV27; j_call: TRBJ1-6; clone_size: few; cdr3_nt: TGTGCCAGCAGTTTATCGGGGTCTAAGTCACCCCTCCACTTT; cdr3_aa: CASSLSGSKSPLHF
d_call: TRBD1; v_call: TRBV3-1; j_call: TRBJ1-1; clone_size: few; cdr3_nt: TGTGCCAGCAGCCAACCGGGACAGGGGAAGACTGAAGCTTTCTTT; cdr3_aa: CASSQPGQGKTEAFF
d_call: NA; v_call: TRBV7-9; j_call: TRBJ2-3; clone_size: NA; cdr3_nt: TGTGCCAGCAGCTTAGATTCCCTCACAGATACGCAGTATTTT; cdr3_aa: CASSLDSLTDTQYF
d_call: NA; v_call: TRBV18; j_call: TRBJ1-3; clone_size: NA; cdr3_nt: TGTGCCAGCTCACTAGAGGGGCTGATCTCTGGAAGCACCATACATTTT; cdr3_aa: CASSLEGLISGSTIHF
d_call: NA; v_call: TRBV18; j_call: TRBJ1-6; clone_size: NA; cdr3_nt: TGTGCCAGCTCACCGAAGGAGAATAATTCACCCCTCCACTTT; cdr3_aa: CASSPKENNSPLHF
d_call: TRBD1; v_call: TRBV4-3; j_call: TRBJ1-1; clone_size: NA; cdr3_nt: TGCGCCAGCAGCCAACTCGGACAGGGAGGGATCGCTTTCTTT; cdr3_aa: CASSQLGQGGIAFF
d_call: TRBD1; v_call: TRBV24-1; j_call: TRBJ2-2; clone_size: NA; cdr3_nt: TGTGCCACCAGTGTCCCCGGACAGGGTCGCACCGGGGAGCTGTTTTTT; cdr3_aa: CATSVPGQGRTGELFF
d_call: NA; v_call: TRBV10-3; j_call: TRBJ1-1; clone_size: NA; cdr3_nt: TGTGCCATCAGGTCCACTTCGGGGGGCGGTAGCACTGAAGCTTTCTTT; cdr3_aa: CAIRSTSGGGSTEAFF
d_call: TRBD1; v_call: TRBV11-1; j_call: TRBJ2-5; clone_size: few; cdr3_nt: TGTGCCAGCAGCCCCGGGACAGGGGGTGGAGAGACCCAGTACTTC; cdr3_aa: CASSPGTGGGETQYF
d_call: TRBD1; v_call: TRBV20-1; j_call: TRBJ1-4; clone_size: few; cdr3_nt: TGCGGTGCTAGAGATGGGACAGGGGCTCGAGAAAAACTGTTTTTT; cdr3_aa: CGARDGTGAREKLFF
d_call: NA; v_call: TRBV12-3/TRBV12-4; j_call: TRBJ1-2; clone_size: once; cdr3_nt: TGTGCCAGCAGTTACGGGGCGATTGATGGCTACACCTTC; cdr3_aa: CASSYGAIDGYTF
d_call: TRBD1; v_call: TRBV3-1; j_call: TRBJ1-6; clone_size: NA; cdr3_nt: TGTGCCAGCAGCCATCGGGACAGGTCTTCACCCCTCCACTTT; cdr3_aa: CASSHRDRSSPLHF
d_call: NA; v_call: TRBV7-6; j_call: TRBJ2-3; clone_size: NA; cdr3_nt: TGTGCCAGCAGCTTGCCGCGGGGCGCAGATACGCAGTATTTT; cdr3_aa: CASSLPRGADTQYF
d_call: NA; v_call: TRBV20-1; j_call: TRBJ2-1; clone_size: NA; cdr3_nt: TGCAGTGGACGGGTTTTGGGCAACAATGAGCAGTTCTTC; cdr3_aa: CSGRVLGNNEQFF
d_call: NA; v_call: TRBV20-1; j_call: TRBJ1-2; clone_size: NA; cdr3_nt: TGCAGTGCTAGCGCCCTCCCCGGGACAAGAAACTATGGCTACACCTTC; cdr3_aa: CSASALPGTRNYGYTF
d_call: NA; v_call: TRBV5-1; j_call: TRBJ1-2; clone_size: few; cdr3_nt: TGCGCCAGCAGCGACCCGGGGGGGGACTATGGCTACACCTTC; cdr3_aa: CASSDPGGDYGYTF